These 8 T cell receptor beta chains were all obtained from the same sample, sequenced in a study of blood T cell repertoires in COVID-19. Profiling relied on immunoSEQ multiplex PCR, and the TCRdb table lists in-frame clones only, not all of them. The sample consists of 200,000 to 300,000 clones, approximately 80% of them appearing once. Sequencing was carried out using peripheral blood. The receptors were gathered from a human donor in a cohort sampled during active COVID-19.

The chain is built from TRBV6-2 or TRBV6-3 and TRBJ1-2, with 8 bases that match TRBD1. Germline V CDR1 and CDR2: MNHEY, SVGEGT. The CDR3 length is 16 residues. Losses at the gene ends were 5 bases for V and 6 bases for J; bases not matched to a gene: 14. The CDR3 reads CASSPRTGTRADGYTF. The CDR3 DNA reads TGTGCCAGCAGTCCCCGGACAGGGACCAGAGCGGATGGCTACACCTTC.

The chain uses TRBV29-1 and TRBJ1-3, with TRBD1 matching over 8 bases. The CDR3 covers 14 residues. From germline, CDR1 is SQVTM and CDR2 ANQGSEA. Losses at the gene ends were 7 bases for V and 3 bases for J; bases not matched to a gene: 8. The CDR3 coding sequence is TGCAGCGCCTTCGGGACAGGCGGTGGAAACACCATATATTTT. Translated, it gives CSAFGTGGGNTIYF.

This clone was seen a single time. This rearrangement joins TRBV7-2 to TRBJ2-1; TRBD2 is a possible D gene (5 bases). Germline V gene lookup returns CDR1 SGHTA and CDR2 FQGNSA. Between the trimmed V and J ends, which lost 5 bases and 3 bases, there was a span of 14 bases. The CDR3 is 15 amino acids. CDR3 DNA sequence: TGTGCCAGCAGCCCTCGGGGTAGCTACTACAATGAGCAGTTCTTC. Protein sequence: CASSPRGSYYNEQFF.

The V and J genes are TRBV7-2 and TRBJ2-7; a possible D gene is TRBD2 (6 bases). The germline V gene encodes CDR1 SGHTA and CDR2 FQGNSA. The CDR3 has 14 residues. With 2 bases removed from V and 3 bases from J, the gap between germline ends came to 11 bases. DNA of the CDR3: TGTGCCAGCAGCTTAATGAGGGGAGGCTACGAGCAGTACTTC. It specifies CASSLMRGGYEQYF.

The chain has TRBV7-2 and TRBJ1-6; 9 nucleotides agree with TRBD1. Germline assignment: CDR1 SGHTA and CDR2 FQGNSA. V gave up 5 bases and J gave up 9 bases; unmatched junction bases: 8. The CDR3 sequence is 15 residues long. CDR3: CASSTIRDRVSPLHF. The CDR3 DNA reads as TGTGCCAGCAGCACCATCCGGGACAGGGTTTCACCCCTCCACTTT.

The V gene is TRBV24-1, the J gene TRBJ1-1, with a possible D match to TRBD1 (5 bases). CDR3 length: 13 residues. V lost 3 bases to trimming and J lost 5 bases, with 9 bases between them. Germline values: CDR1 KGHDR, CDR2 SFDVKD. DNA of the CDR3: TGTGCCACCAGTGATGGCGGGGGGACTGAAGCTTTCTTT. Translated: CATSDGGGTEAFF.

The V gene is TRBV6-2 or TRBV6-3, the J gene TRBJ1-6; perhaps TRBD1 as D (6 bases). Per germline, CDR1 MNHEY and CDR2 SVGEGT. The CDR3 is 18 residues long. The V end lost 0 bases, the J end lost 0 bases, and 12 bases lay between the germline ends. CDR3 loop: CASSYSGRGYSYNSPLHF. The CDR3, as DNA: TGTGCCAGCAGTTACTCGGGCAGGGGTTACTCCTATAATTCACCCCTCCACTTT.

The CDR3 sequence: CASSQDSGVPYEQYF. In DNA form, the CDR3 reads TGCGCCAGCAGCCAAGATTCAGGGGTCCCCTACGAGCAGTACTTC. The chain combines TRBV4-3 with TRBJ2-7, with D possibly matching TRBD1 (6 bases). Trimming shortened V by 0 bases and J by 2 bases, and 11 bases separated the two germline ends. The germline gives CDR1 LGHNA, CDR2 YSLEER. This CDR3 contains 15 residues.